This T cell receptor (beta chain) emerged from a study of a mutant IDH1 vaccine in newly diagnosed glioma (dated by TCRdb to 2020 to 2022). Some background on the complete study: Eight vaccinations were administered to patients in weeks 1, 3, 5, 7, 11, 15, 19 and 23, corresponding to visits V03 through V10. The roughly 34 treated patients were roughly 62% male and around 40% female, with a mean age of approximately 40 years. Longitudinal TCRB deep sequencing was performed for some 25 treated patients wherever samples were available for exploratory analyses. In the chemotherapy-containing groups, vaccination started alongside temozolomide cycles, whereas in patients who had radiotherapy alone it started 4-6 weeks after radiotherapy. Before enrollment, patients had received standard therapy of radiotherapy alone, temozolomide alone, or radiochemotherapy with temozolomide; most received the combination. Six visits were used for peripheral blood collection: V03 (baseline), V05, V07, V10, V12 and V13. Broad study findings and their caveats: No apparent relationship was observed between pseudoprogression and alterations in the top peripheral T cell clonotypes detected by TCRB sequencing. Immune responses induced by the vaccine were seen in 90% to 95% of patients across multiple MHC alleles. PBMC samples for TCRB deep sequencing were selected based on availability. It was noted by the authors that analyses of patient blood samples could not be reproduced owing to sample limitations.

Remarks on this clone: Which antigen it targets is not known. Per-nucleotide qualities are absent, and no much larger clonotype sits a single base away.

This specimen's time point label, per the study, means: week 11, during vaccination. Each vaccine dose, consisting of 300 ug of a 20-mer mutant IDH1 peptide in Montanide, was administered subcutaneously with topical imiquimod. Donors had newly diagnosed WHO grade 3 or 4 IDH1-mutant astrocytomas with loss of nuclear ATRX. The samples were drawn from NOA16, a multicentre, single-arm, open-label phase I trial in Germany that tested a mutant IDH1 peptide vaccine in humans for the first time. Genomic DNA for TCRB sequencing was extracted from EDTA blood using the DNeasy Blood and Tissue Kit. There are 15 amino acids in the CDR3, from cysteine to phenylalanine inclusive. Of all the DNA, just the CDR3 is kept, 45 bases in frame from base 1. Trimming accounts for 6 bases at V and 2 bases at J, while the number of junction bases matched to no gene is 5. The germline V gene (reference sequence) specifies MNHEY as CDR1 and SMNVEV as CDR2.

The receptor library was made with the immunoSEQ multiplex PCR assay. Rearranged TCR beta chain sequences were amplified with the hsTCRB Kit following the manufacturer's protocol. Sequencing of TCRB libraries was carried out on an Illumina MiSeq. In the original analysis: Demultiplexing, trimming and gene mapping were performed with the kit vendor's proprietary platform. TCRdb carries this immuneACCESS record with in-frame sequences only. Its versions omit some clonotypes, under half of them owing to an unresolved V gene in the studies checked, with the rest unexplained. V, J and clone size are taken as reported in that table, and D and trimming were inferred from the DNA itself. The sample table records around 40,000 clones; around 84% of these occur just once. The top ten hold roughly 2% of the sample.

The TCR sequence derives from a man aged 40-55 years with glioma. The rearrangement combines TRBV27 with TRBJ2-2; 8 middle bases align to TRBD2. Here the sequenced sample was PBMCs, taken from a glioma patient whose treatment included an IDH1 peptide vaccine. The CDR3 protein sequence reads: CASRQAGVNTGELFF. Read as DNA, the sequence is TGTGCCAGCAGACAAGCGGGAGTAAACACCGGGGAGCTGTTTTTT.